What follows describes a single T cell receptor (beta chain). Its cognate antigen is unknown. This sample was taken from a study of CD8+ T cells in alopecia areata. Study in general: Treated patients were dosed with oral tofacitinib, taking 5 to 10 mg twice daily. Study findings and constraints: For baseline CD8+ expansion, any link to response stays uncertain with one nonresponder. Higher clonality and more expanded CD8+ clones appeared in lesional than normal scalp.

The sample's treatment: oral pan-JAK inhibitor, 5-10 mg twice daily. Collected material from alopecia areata patients comprised lesional scalp punch biopsies and peripheral blood. Reverse transcribed after extraction, RNA yielded cDNA as the sequencing template. TCRdb's table, derived via immunoSEQ multiplex PCR, lists solely in-frame clones and lacks some. The sample has around 100,000 clones, 65% to 90% seen once. The trim removed 8 bases at V and 2 bases at J, leaving 6 bases unmatched. The CDR3 is made up of 13 amino acids. Germline-derived CDR1 and CDR2 are SQVTM and ANQGSEA. V is TRBV29-1 and J is TRBJ2-5; 9 positions match TRBD1. Source: CD8+ T cells sorted from blood, taken between weeks 30 and 35, from a patient treated with tofacitinib. The origin of this receptor is a human donor with alopecia areata. CDR3 in DNA: TGCAGCCTATGGACAGGGGCGCAAGAGACCCAGTACTTC. Protein product: CSLWTGAQETQYF.